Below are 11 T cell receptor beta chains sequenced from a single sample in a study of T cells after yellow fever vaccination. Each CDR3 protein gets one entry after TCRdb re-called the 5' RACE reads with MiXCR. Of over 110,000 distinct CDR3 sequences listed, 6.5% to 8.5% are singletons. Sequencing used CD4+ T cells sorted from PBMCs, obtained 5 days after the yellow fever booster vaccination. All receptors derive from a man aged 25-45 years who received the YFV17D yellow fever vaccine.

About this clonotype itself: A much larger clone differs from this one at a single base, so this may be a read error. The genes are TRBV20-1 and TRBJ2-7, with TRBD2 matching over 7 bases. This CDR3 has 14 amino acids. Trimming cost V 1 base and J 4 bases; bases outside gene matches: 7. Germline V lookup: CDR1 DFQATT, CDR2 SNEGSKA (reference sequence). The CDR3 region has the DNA TGCAGTGCTAGAGGGGGAGGGGCCAGATACGAGCAGTACTTC. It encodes CSARGGGARYEQYF.

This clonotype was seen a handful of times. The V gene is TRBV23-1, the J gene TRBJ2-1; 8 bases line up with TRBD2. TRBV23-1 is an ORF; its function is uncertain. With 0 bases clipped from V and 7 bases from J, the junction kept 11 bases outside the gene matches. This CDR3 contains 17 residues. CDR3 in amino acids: CASSQSGRQRESNEQFF. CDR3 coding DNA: TGCGCCAGCAGTCAATCAGGGCGGCAGCGGGAGTCTAATGAGCAGTTCTTC.

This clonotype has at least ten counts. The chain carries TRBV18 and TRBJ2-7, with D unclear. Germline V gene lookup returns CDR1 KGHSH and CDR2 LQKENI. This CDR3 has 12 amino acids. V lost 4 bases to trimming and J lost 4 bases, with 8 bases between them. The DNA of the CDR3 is TGTGCCAGCTCACTAGATAAGTACGAGCAGTACTTC. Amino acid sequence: CASSLDKYEQYF.

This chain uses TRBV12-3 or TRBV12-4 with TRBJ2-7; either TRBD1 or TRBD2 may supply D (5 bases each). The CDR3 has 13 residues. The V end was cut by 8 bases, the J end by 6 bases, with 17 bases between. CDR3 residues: CASGGSGGREQYF. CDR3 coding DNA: TGTGCCAGCGGTGGGAGTGGGGGTCGCGAGCAGTACTTC.

CDR3 sequence reads: CASSRNRGVGANVLTF. The CDR3 DNA is TGTGCCAGCAGCCGGAATAGGGGGGTCGGGGCCAACGTCCTGACTTTC. This chain connects TRBV7-6 to TRBJ2-6, with D possibly being TRBD1 or TRBD2 (6 bases each). CDR1 and CDR2 from the germline V gene are SGHVS and FNYEAQ. The CDR3 is 16 amino acids. V lost 5 bases and J lost 4, with 15 bases in between.

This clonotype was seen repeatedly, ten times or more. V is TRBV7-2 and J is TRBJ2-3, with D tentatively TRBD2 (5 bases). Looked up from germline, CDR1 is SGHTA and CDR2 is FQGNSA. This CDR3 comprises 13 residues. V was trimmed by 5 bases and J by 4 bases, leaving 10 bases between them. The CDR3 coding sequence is TGTGCCAGCAGCCCTGCAGCGGCAGATACGCAGTATTTT. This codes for CASSPAAADTQYF.

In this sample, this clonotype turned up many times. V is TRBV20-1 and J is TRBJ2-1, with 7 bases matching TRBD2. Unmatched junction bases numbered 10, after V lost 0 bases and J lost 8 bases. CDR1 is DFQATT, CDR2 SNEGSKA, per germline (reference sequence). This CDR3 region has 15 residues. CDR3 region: CSARDPRREAHEQFF. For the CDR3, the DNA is TGCAGTGCTAGAGACCCCCGACGGGAGGCTCATGAGCAGTTCTTC.

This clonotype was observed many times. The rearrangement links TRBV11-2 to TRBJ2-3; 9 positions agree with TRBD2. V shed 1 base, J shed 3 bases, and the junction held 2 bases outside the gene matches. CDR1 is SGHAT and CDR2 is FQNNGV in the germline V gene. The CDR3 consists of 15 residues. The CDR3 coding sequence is TGTGCCAGCAGCTTAGCGGCGGGAGGGACAGATACGCAGTATTTT. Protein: CASSLAAGGTDTQYF.

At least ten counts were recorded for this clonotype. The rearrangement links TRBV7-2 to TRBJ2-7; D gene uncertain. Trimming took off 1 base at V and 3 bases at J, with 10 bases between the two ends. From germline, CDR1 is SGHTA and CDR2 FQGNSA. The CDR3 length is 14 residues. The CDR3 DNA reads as TGTGCCAGCAGCTTAGAACGCAGCAACTACGAGCAGTACTTC. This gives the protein CASSLERSNYEQYF. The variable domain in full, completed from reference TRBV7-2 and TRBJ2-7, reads GAGVSQSPSNKVTEKGKDVELRCDPISGHTALYWYRQSLGQGLEFLIYFQGNSAPDKSGLPSDRFSAERTGGSVSTLTIQRTQQEDSAVYLCASSLERSNYEQYFGPGTRLTVT.

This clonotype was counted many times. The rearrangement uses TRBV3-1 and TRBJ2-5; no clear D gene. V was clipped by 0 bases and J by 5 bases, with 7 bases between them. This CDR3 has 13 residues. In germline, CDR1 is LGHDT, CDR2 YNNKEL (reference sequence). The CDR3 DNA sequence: TGTGCCAGCAGCCAAGAAGGGCGGGAGACCCAGTACTTC. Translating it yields CASSQEGRETQYF.

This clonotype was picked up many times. CDR3 sequence reads: CSAGTEYNSPLHF. The CDR3 nucleotides read TGCAGTGCCGGGACTGAATATAATTCACCCCTCCACTTT. The rearrangement joins TRBV20-1 to TRBJ1-6; D may be TRBD1 (5 bases). Per the germline V gene, CDR1 is DFQATT and CDR2 is SNEGSKA (reference sequence). The CDR3 sequence is 13 residues long. V lost 6 bases and J lost 4, with 10 bases in between.